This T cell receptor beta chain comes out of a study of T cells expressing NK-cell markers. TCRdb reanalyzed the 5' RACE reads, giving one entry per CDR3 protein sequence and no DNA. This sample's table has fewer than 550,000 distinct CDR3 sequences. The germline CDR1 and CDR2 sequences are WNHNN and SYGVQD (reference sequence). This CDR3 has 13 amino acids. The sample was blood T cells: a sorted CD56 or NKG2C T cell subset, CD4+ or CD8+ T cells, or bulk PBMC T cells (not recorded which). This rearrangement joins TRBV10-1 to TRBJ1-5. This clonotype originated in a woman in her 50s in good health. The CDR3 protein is CASSAANNQPQHF.